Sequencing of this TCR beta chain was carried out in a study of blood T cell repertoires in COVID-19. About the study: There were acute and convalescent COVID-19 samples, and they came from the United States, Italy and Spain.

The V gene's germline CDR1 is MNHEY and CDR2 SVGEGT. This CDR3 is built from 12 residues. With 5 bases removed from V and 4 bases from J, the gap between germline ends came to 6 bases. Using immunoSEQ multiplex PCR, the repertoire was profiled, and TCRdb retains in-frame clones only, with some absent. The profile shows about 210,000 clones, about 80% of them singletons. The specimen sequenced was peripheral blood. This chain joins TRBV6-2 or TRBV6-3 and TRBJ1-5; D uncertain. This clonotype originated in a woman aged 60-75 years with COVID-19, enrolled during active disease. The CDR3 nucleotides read TGTGCCAGCAGTGAGTATAATCAGCCCCAGCATTTT. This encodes CASSEYNQPQHF.